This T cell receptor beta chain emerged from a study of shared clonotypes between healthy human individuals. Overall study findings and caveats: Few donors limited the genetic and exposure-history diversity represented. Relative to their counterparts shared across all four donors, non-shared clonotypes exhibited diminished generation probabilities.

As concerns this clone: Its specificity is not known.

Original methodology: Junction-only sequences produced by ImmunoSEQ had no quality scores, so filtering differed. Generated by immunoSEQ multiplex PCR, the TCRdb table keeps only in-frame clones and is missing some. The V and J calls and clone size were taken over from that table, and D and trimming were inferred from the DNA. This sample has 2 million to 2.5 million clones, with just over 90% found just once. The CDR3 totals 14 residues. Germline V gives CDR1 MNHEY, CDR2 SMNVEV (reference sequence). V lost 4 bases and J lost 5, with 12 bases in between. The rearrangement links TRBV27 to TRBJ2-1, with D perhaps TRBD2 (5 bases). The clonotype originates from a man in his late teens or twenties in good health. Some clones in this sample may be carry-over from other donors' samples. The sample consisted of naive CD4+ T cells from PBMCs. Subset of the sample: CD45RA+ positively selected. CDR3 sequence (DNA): TGTGCCAGCAGTTCCGTGAGAGGGAACAATGAGCAGTTCTTC. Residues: CASSSVRGNNEQFF.